The clone carrying this T cell receptor beta chain has a handful of counts. Antigen unknown. The CDR3 contains 16 residues. Trimming left V 0 bases short and J 4 bases short, with 15 bases between. Per the germline V gene, CDR1 is LNHNV and CDR2 is YYDKDF (reference sequence). Method: immunoSEQ multiplex PCR; TCRdb's copy keeps in-frame clones and lacks some. Of 12,000 or so clones listed, 65% to 75% are singletons. These data come from a study of neoadjuvant anti-PD-1 for oral cavity cancer. Study-level background: Around day 43, patients without progression received a fourth nivolumab dose before surgery. General study results and limits: PBMC Gini-index clonality exceeded responders' in non-responders post-nivolumab. Higher pretreatment blood Treg/Th17 ratios correlated with higher pretreatment blood and lower post-treatment tumor TCRbeta clonality. With a few patients per group, TCR findings need larger cohorts.

The time point: after neoadjuvant nivolumab, at surgical resection. The sequencing used PBMCs, collected after nivolumab (anti-PD-1) treatment. The TCR was taken from a person aged 40 to 85 with oral cavity squamous cell carcinoma. The rearrangement joins TRBV15 to TRBJ1-2, with D possibly matching TRBD1 (6 bases). In nucleotides, the CDR3 is TGTGCCACCAGCAGAGATATGGGGGCCTCTCCCTATGGCTACACCTTC. Translation: CATSRDMGASPYGYTF.